The rows below give T cell receptor beta chains drawn from one sample of a study of shared clonotypes between healthy human individuals. Here immunoSEQ multiplex PCR was the method, and the copy in TCRdb shows in-frame clones only, minus some. The sample shows hundreds of thousands of clones, over 65% of them seen only once. Sequences were obtained from memory CD4+ T cells sorted from blood. These receptors originate from a young woman in good health. The CDR3 runs from the conserved cysteine through the conserved F or W. D genes are given only for firm matches. Part of the rows lack a size; the others show once, few, many or a class for expanded clones.

clone size,J gene,V gene,D gene,CDR3 DNA,CDR3 protein
once,TRBJ2-1,TRBV10-3,.,TGTGCCATCAGTGTTCTGGGAGCCGCCGAGCAGTTCTTC,CAISVLGAAEQFF
.,TRBJ1-2,TRBV5-1,.,TGCGCCAGCAGCCGCGGCTGGGCAAACTATGGCTACACCTTC,CASSRGWANYGYTF
.,TRBJ2-7,TRBV5-4,.,TGTGCCAGCAGCTTGGACGAGAGCGGTACCCCCTACGAGCAGTACTTC,CASSLDESGTPYEQYF
once,TRBJ2-3,TRBV27,TRBD1,TGTGCCAGCAGCCTTACGGCCGGGACAGGGGTAACAGATACGCAGTATTTT,CASSLTAGTGVTDTQYF
few,TRBJ1-1,TRBV4-2,.,TGTGCCAGCAGCTTGGGAGGGCGCACTGAAGCTTTCTTT,CASSLGGRTEAFF
.,TRBJ1-5,TRBV2,.,TGTGCCAGCAGTGAAGCGCTGCGGGGCAATCAGCCCCAGCATTTT,CASSEALRGNQPQHF
.,TRBJ2-1,TRBV11-2,.,TGTGCCAGCAGCCCAGGGTACCATGAGCAGTTCTTC,CASSPGYHEQFF
once,TRBJ1-1,TRBV5-1,.,TGCGCCAGCAGAATTACGGCAAATGCAGTAAACACTGAAGCTTTCTTT,CASRITANAVNTEAFF
.,TRBJ2-7,TRBV28,.,TGTGCCAGCAGACCTATGGGGAACTCCTACGAGCAGTACTTC,CASRPMGNSYEQYF
.,TRBJ2-7,TRBV5-1,TRBD2,TGCGCCAGCAGCTCACCGGGACTAGCGGGAGTACGTGAGCAGTACTTC,CASSSPGLAGVREQYF
few,TRBJ1-2,TRBV27,.,TGTGCCAGCAGCTGGCGTCAGGGAGGTGGCTACACCTTC,CASSWRQGGGYTF
once,TRBJ1-5,TRBV5-6,.,TGTGCCAGCAGCACCTCCGGGACGCGCAATCAGCCCCAGCATTTT,CASSTSGTRNQPQHF
many,TRBJ1-1,TRBV5-1,.,TGCGCCAGCAGCTTGGTTGTGGGGAGGGACACTGAAGCTTTCTTT,CASSLVVGRDTEAFF
.,TRBJ2-1,TRBV7-2,.,TGTGCCTCCGGGGGTTCGGGTACCCCCCATGAGCAGTTCTTC,CASGGSGTPHEQFF
.,TRBJ2-1,TRBV11-2,.,TGTGCCAGCAGCTTAATTTCCAGGGGTAGTCGTGAGCAGTTCTTC,CASSLISRGSREQFF
.,TRBJ1-2,TRBV28,.,TGTGCCAGCACCCCAGGGACATTTTTCTATGGCTACACCTTC,CASTPGTFFYGYTF
.,TRBJ1-1,TRBV29-1,.,TGCAGCGCCTCCCAGGCGGGCAACACTGAAGCTTTCTTT,CSASQAGNTEAFF
.,TRBJ2-6,TRBV6-1,.,TGTGCCAGCAGCCGACCATCTGGGGCCAACGTCCTGACTTTC,CASSRPSGANVLTF
.,TRBJ2-2,TRBV2,TRBD2,TGTGCCAGCAGTGTTGGGAGGGTAGCCGGGGAGCTGTTTTTT,CASSVGRVAGELFF